This record concerns one T cell receptor (beta chain) sequence. No antigen is known for it. The data derive from a study of radiation and T cells in renal cell carcinoma. The study's findings and limits: Dominant CDR3 motifs occupied more repertoire in irradiated than control tumors. Top 100 clonotypes averaged approximately 54% in irradiated versus about 43% in nephrectomy-only tumors. Only small tumor regions of about 1.1 g were sampled.

The V and J ends lost 3 bases and 7 bases, in that order; junction bases with no gene match: 14. CDR1 is MNHEY, CDR2 SVGAGI, per germline. The CDR3 is 16 amino acids. As to treatment: 15 Gy SBRT to primary tumor, nephrectomy 4 weeks later. Nephrectomy followed 15 Gy stereotactic body radiation by 4 weeks. Only in-frame clones appear in the TCRdb table, and some are missing; sequencing was by immunoSEQ multiplex PCR. The sample yields 16,000 or so clones, 50% seen once. This material consisted of tumor tissue, taken from a patient whose treatment included radiotherapy and nephrectomy. This chain connects TRBV6-5 to TRBJ2-5, with 7 bases identical to TRBD1. This TCR derives from a woman between 55 and 75 years old with renal cell carcinoma. CDR3: CASSYRDRASSRTQYF. The DNA of the CDR3 is TGTGCCAGCAGTTATCGAGACAGGGCCTCATCGCGGACCCAGTACTTC.